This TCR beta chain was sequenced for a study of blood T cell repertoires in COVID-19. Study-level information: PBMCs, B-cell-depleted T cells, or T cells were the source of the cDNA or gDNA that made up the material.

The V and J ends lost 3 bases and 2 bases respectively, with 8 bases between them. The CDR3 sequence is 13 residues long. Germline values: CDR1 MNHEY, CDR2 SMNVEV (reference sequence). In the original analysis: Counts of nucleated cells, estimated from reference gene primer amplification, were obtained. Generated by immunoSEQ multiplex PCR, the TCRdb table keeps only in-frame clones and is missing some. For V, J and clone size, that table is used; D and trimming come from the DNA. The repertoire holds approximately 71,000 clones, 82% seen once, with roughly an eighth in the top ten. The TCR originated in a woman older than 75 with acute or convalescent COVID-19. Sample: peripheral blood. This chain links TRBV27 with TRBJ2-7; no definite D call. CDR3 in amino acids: CASSLAKAYEQYF. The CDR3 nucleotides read TGTGCCAGCAGTTTGGCCAAAGCCTACGAGCAGTACTTC.